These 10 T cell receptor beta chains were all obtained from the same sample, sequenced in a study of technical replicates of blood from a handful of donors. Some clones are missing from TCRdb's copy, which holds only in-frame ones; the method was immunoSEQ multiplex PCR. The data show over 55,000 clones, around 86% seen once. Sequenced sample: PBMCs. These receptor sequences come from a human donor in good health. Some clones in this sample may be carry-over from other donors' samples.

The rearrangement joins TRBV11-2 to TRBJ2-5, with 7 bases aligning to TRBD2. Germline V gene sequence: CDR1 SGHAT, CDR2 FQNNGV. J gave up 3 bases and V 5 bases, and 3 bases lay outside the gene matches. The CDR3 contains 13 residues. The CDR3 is CASSLGTKETQYF. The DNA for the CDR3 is TGTGCCAGCAGCCTCGGGACTAAAGAGACCCAGTACTTC.

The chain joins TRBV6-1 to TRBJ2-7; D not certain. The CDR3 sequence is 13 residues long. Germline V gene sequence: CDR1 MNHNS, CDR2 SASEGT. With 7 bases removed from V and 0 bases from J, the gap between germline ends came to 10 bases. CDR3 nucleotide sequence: TGTGCCAGCACCCAGGTAGACTCCTACGAGCAGTACTTC. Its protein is CASTQVDSYEQYF.

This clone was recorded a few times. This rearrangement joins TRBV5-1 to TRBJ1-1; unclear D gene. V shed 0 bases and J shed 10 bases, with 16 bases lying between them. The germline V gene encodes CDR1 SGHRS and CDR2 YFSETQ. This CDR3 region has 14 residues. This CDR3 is CASSLGRNPGSAFF. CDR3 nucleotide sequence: TGCGCCAGCAGCTTGGGCCGAAACCCAGGTTCAGCTTTCTTT.

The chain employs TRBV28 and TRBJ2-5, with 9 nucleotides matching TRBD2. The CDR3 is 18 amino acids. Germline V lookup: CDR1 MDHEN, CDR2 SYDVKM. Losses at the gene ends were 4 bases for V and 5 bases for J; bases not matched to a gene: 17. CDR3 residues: CASSSARVAGGPRETQYF. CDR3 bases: TGTGCCAGCAGTTCCGCCCGGGTTGCGGGAGGGCCTCGGGAGACCCAGTACTTC.

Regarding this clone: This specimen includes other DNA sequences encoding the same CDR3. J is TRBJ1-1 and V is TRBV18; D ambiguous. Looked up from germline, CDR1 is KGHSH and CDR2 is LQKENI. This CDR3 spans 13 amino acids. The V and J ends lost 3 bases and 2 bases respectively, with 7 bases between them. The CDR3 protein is CASSPGLNTEAFF. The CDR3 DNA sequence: TGTGCCAGCTCACCTGGGCTAAACACTGAAGCTTTCTTT. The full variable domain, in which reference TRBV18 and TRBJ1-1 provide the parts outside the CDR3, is NAGVMQNPRHLVRRRGQEARLRCSPMKGHSHVYWYRQLPEEGLKFMVYLQKENIIDESGMPKERFSAEFPKEGPSILRIQQVVRGDSAAYFCASSPGLNTEAFFGQGTRLTVV.

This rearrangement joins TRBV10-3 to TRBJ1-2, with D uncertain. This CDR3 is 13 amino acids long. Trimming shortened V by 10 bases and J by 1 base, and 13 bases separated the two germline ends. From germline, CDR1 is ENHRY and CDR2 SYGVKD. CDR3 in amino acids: CATSQANNYGYTF. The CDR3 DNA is TGTGCCACCTCCCAGGCCAATAACTATGGCTACACCTTC.

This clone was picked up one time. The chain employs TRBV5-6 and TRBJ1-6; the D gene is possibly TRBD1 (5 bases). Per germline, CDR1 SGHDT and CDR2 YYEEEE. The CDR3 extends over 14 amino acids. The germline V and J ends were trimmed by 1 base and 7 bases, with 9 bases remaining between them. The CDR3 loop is CASSLPRANSPLHF. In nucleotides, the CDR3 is TGTGCCAGCAGCTTGCCCAGGGCAAATTCACCCCTCCACTTT.

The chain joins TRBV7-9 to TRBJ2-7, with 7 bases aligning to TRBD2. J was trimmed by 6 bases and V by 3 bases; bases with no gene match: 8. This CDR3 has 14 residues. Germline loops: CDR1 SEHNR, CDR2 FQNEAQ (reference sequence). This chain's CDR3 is CASSLSAGVREQYF. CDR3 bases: TGTGCCAGCAGCTTGTCTGCGGGAGTTCGCGAGCAGTACTTC.

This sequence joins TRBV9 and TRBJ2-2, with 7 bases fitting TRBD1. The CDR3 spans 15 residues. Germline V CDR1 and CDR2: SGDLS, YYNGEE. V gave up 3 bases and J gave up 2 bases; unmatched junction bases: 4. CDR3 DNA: TGTGCCAGCAGCGAGGGGGCTCTCAACACCGGGGAGCTGTTTTTT. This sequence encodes CASSEGALNTGELFF.

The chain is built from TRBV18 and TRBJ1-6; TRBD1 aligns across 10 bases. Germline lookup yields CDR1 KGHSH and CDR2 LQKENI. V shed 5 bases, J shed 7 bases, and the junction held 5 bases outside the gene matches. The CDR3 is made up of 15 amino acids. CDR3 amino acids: CASSSGQGQNSPLHF. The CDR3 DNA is TGTGCCAGCTCATCGGGACAGGGGCAGAATTCACCCCTCCACTTT.